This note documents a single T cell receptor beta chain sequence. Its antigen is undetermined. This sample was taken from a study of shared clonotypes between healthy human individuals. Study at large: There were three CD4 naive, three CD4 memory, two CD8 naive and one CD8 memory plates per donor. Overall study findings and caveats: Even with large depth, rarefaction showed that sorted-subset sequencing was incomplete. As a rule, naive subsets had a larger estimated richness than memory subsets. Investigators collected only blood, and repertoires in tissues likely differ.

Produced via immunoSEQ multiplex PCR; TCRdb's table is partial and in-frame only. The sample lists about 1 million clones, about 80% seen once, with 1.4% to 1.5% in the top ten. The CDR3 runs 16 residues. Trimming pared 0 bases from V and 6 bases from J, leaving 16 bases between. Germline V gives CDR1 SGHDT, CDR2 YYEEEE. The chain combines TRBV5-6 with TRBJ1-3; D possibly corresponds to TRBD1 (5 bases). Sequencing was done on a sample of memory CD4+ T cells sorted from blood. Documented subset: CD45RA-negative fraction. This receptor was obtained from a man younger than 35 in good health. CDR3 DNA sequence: TGTGCCAGCAGCTTGGTATTTTCGCAGGGCCAAAACACCATATATTTT. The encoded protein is CASSLVFSQGQNTIYF.